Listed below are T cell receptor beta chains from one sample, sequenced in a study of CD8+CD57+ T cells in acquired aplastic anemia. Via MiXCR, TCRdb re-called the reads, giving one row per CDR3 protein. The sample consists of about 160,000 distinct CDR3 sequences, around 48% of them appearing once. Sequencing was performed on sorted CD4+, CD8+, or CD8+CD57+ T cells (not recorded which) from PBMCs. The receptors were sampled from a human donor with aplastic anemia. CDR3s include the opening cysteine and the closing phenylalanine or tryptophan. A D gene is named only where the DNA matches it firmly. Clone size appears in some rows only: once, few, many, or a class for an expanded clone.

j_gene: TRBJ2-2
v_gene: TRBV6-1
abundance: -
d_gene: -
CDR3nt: TGTGCCAGCAAGAGGGGCACGAACACCGGGGAGCTGTTTTTT
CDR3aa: CASKRGTNTGELFF

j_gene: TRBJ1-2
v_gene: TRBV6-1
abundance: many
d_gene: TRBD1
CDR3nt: TGTGCCAGCAGTGAAGCCGGGACAGATTACTATGGCTACACCTTC
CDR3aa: CASSEAGTDYYGYTF

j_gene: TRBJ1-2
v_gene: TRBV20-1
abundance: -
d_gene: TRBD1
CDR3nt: TGCAGTGCTAAGGGACAGAATAACTATGGCTACACCTTC
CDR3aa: CSAKGQNNYGYTF

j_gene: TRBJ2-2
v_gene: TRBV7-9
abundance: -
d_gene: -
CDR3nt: TGTGCCAGCAGTCGTCAGGAGGCCGGGGAGCTGTTTTTT
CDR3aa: CASSRQEAGELFF

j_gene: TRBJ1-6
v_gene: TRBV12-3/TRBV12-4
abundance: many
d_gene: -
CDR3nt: TGTGCCAGCAGTTTACCGGGGACACCCCTCCACTTT
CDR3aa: CASSLPGTPLHF

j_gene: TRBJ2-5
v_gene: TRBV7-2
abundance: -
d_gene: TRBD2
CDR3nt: TGTGCCAGCAGCTTTCTAGCGGGGGGAGAGACCCAGTACTTC
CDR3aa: CASSFLAGGETQYF

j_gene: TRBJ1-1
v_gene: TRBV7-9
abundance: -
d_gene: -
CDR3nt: TGTGCCAGCAGCTTAGACGACCCTGAAGCTTTCTTT
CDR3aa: CASSLDDPEAFF

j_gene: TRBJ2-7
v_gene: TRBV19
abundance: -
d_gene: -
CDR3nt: TGTGCCAGTAGTATAGAAGCCCCCGCCGGAATTAGGGGTTCCTACGAGCAGTACTTC
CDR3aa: CASSIEAPAGIRGSYEQYF

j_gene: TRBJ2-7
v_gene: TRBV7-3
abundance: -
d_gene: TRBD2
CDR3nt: TGTGCCAGCAGCGAAACTAGCGGCTACGAGCAGTACTTC
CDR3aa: CASSETSGYEQYF

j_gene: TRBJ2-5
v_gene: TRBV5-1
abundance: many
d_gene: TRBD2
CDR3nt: TGCGCCAGCAGCTCAGGACTAGCGGACCAAGAGACCCAGTACTTC
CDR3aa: CASSSGLADQETQYF

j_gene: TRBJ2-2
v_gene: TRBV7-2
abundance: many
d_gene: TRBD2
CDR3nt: TGTGCCAGCAGCTTAGAACTAGCGGGAGTGTCCGGGGAGCTGTTTTTT
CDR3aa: CASSLELAGVSGELFF

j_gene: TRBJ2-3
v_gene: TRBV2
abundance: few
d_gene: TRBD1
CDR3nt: TGTGCCAGCAGTGGACTCGGGACAGGTTGGGATACGCAGTATTTT
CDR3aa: CASSGLGTGWDTQYF

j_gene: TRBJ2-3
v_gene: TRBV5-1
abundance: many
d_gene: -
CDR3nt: TGCGCCAGCAGCTTGGATGGCAGATTGACAGATACGCAGTATTTT
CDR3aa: CASSLDGRLTDTQYF

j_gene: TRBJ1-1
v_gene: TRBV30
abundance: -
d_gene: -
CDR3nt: TGTGCCTCCTTGGGGGTTTTGGGCACTGAAGCTTTCTTT
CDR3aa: CASLGVLGTEAFF

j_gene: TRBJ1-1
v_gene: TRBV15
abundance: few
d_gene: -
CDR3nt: TGTGCCACCAGCAGAGACCAAGGGACGAACACTGAAGCTTTCTTT
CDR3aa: CATSRDQGTNTEAFF

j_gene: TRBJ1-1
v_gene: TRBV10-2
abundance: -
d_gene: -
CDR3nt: TGCGCCAGCAGCTTAGCCACTGAAGCTTTCTTT
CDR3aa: CASSLATEAFF

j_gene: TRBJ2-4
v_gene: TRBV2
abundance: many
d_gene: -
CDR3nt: TGTGCCAGCAGAGAGGACACCTGGGACAAAAACATTCAGTACTTC
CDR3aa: CASREDTWDKNIQYF